Below, one T cell receptor (beta chain) is given with its context. Antigen: not known. This sample is drawn from a study of shared clonotypes between healthy human individuals. Background on the study: Researchers assigned three CD4 naive, three CD4 memory, two CD8 naive and one CD8 memory plate to each donor.

This CDR3 comprises 13 residues. V shed 3 bases and J 6 bases; nucleotides not matched to a gene: 2. Germline V lookup: CDR1 SGHAT, CDR2 FQDESV (reference sequence). Assay used: immunoSEQ multiplex PCR; TCRdb lists only in-frame clones, some missing. The data show approximately 940,000 clones, less than 85% seen once. Whole-study results and caveats: Larger richness was generally estimated for naive than memory subsets.

The chain has TRBV11-1 and TRBJ2-1, with 7 bases fitting TRBD2. The source is a man younger than 35 in good health. Sequencing input: memory CD4+ T cells sorted from blood. Subset described: CD45RA-negative fraction. As DNA, the CDR3 is TGTGCCAGCAGCTTTGGACTAGGCAATGAGCAGTTCTTC. Translated: CASSFGLGNEQFF.